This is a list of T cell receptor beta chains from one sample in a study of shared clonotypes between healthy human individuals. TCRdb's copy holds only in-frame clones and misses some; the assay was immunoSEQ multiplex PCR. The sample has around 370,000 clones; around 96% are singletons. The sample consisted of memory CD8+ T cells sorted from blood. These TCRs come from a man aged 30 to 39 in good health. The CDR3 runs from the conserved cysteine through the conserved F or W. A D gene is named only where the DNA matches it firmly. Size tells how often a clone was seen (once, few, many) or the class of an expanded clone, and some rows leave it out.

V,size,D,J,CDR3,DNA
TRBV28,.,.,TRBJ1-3,CASSLESKGNTIYF,TGTGCCAGCAGTTTAGAGTCAAAGGGAAACACCATATATTTT
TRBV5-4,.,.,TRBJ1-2,CASRLGGANYGYTF,TGTGCCAGCAGACTGGGGGGGGCAAACTATGGCTACACCTTC
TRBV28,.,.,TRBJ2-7,CASSEEGGPYEQYF,TGTGCCAGCAGCGAAGAGGGGGGTCCCTACGAGCAGTACTTC
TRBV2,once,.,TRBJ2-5,CASKNDRSSQETQYF,TGTGCCAGCAAAAACGACCGAAGCTCCCAAGAGACCCAGTACTTC
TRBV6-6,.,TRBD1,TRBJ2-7,CASSYMDRGREQYF,TGTGCCAGCAGTTACATGGACAGGGGGCGGGAGCAGTACTTC
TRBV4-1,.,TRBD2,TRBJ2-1,CASSLGTSGSYNEQFF,TGCGCCAGCAGCCTGGGGACTAGCGGGAGCTACAATGAGCAGTTCTTC
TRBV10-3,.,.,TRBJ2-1,CAIRSSPTSSYNEQFF,TGTGCCATCAGATCTTCCCCTACAAGCTCCTACAATGAGCAGTTCTTC
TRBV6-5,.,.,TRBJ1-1,CATRKAGEAFF,TGTGCCACCAGGAAGGCGGGAGAAGCTTTCTTT
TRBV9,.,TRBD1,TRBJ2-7,CASSPLRGDRGYEQYF,TGTGCCAGCAGCCCCCTTCGGGGGGACAGGGGCTACGAGCAGTACTTC
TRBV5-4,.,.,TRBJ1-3,CASSLAAGTGNTIYF,TGTGCCAGCAGCTTGGCCGCAGGGACTGGAAACACCATATATTTT
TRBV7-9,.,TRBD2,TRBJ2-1,CASSVESGEGSYYNEQFF,TGTGCCAGCAGCGTCGAGTCGGGGGAGGGCTCCTACTACAATGAGCAGTTCTTC
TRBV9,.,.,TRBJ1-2,CASSGWEGDYGYTF,TGTGCCAGCAGCGGGTGGGAGGGGGACTATGGCTACACCTTC
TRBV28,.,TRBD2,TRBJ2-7,CASSLSLAGQGTSGRGYEQYF,TGTGCCAGCAGTTTATCCTTGGCGGGACAGGGGACTAGCGGGAGGGGGTACGAGCAGTACTTC
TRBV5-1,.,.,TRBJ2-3,CASSLGGGRSTDTQYF,TGCGCCAGCAGCCTTGGAGGGGGACGGAGCACAGATACGCAGTATTTT
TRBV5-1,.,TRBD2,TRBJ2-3,CASSKGLAGVADTQYF,TGCGCCAGCAGCAAGGGACTAGCGGGAGTTGCAGATACGCAGTATTTT
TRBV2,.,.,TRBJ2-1,CASSVLNDQFF,TGTGCCAGCAGTGTGCTCAATGATCAGTTCTTC
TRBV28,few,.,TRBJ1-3,CASSLWVGTSFGNTIYF,TGTGCCAGCAGTTTATGGGTCGGGACCTCATTCGGAAACACCATATATTTT
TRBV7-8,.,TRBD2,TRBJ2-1,CASSPGTSGRVYEQFF,TGTGCCAGCAGCCCCGGGACTAGCGGGAGGGTCTATGAGCAGTTCTTC
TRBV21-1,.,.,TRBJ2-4,CASSKGGQTLAKNIQYF,TGTGCCAGCAGCAAGGGCGGACAGACTCTAGCCAAAAACATTCAGTACTTC
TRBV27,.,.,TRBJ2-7,CASSLSSTHTRQYF,TGTGCCAGCAGTTTATCCTCGACCCATACAAGGCAGTACTTC
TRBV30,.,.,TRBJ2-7,CAWSGVSYEQYF,TGTGCCTGGAGTGGGGTCTCCTACGAGCAGTACTTC
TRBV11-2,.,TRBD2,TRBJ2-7,CASSSLAAHSYEQYF,TGTGCCAGCAGTTCACTAGCGGCGCACTCCTACGAGCAGTACTTC
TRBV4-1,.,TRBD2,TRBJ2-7,CASSQRTSGRASNYEQYF,TGCGCCAGCAGCCAGCGGACTAGCGGGAGGGCCAGTAACTACGAGCAGTACTTC
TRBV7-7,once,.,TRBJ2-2,CASSSQNSATGELFF,TGTGCTAGCAGCTCCCAGAATAGTGCCACCGGGGAGCTGTTTTTT
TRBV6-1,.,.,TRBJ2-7,CASSGVYEQYF,TGTGCCAGCAGTGGGGTCTACGAGCAGTACTTC
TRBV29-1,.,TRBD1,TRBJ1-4,CSVGEGGPVFF,TGCAGCGTTGGGGAAGGGGGCCCGGTTTTTTTT
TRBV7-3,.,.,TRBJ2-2,CASSVRGTSQTGELFF,TGTGCCAGCAGCGTTAGAGGGACTTCACAAACCGGGGAGCTGTTTTTT